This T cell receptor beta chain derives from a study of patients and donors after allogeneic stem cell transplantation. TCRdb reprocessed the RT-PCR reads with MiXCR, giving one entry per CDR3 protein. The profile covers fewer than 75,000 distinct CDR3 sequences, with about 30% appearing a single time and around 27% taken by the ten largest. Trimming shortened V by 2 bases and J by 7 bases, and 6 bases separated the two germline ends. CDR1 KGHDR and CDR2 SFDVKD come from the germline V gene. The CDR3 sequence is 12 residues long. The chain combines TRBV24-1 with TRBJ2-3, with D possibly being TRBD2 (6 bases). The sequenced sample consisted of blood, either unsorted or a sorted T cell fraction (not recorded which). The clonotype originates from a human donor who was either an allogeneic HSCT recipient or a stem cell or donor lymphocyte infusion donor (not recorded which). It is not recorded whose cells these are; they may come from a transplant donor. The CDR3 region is CATSDWDYTQYF. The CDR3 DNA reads TGTGCCACCAGTGATTGGGACTATACGCAGTATTTT.